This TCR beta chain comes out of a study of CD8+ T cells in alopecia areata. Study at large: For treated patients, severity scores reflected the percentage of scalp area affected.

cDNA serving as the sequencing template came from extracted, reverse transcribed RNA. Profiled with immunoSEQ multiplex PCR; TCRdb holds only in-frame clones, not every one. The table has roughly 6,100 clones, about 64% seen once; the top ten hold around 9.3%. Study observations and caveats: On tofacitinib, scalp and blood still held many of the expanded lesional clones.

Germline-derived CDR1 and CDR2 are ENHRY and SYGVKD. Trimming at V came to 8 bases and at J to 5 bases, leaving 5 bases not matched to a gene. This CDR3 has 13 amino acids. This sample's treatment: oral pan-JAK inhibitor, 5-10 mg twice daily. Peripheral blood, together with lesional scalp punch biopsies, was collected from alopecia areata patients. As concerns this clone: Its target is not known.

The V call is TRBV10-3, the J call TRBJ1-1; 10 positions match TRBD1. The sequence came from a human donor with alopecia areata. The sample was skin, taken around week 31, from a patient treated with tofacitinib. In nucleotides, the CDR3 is TGTGCCATCTCATGGACAGGGGGAACTGAAGCTTTCTTT. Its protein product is CAISWTGGTEAFF.